This record concerns one T cell receptor (beta chain) sequence. The antigen remains undetermined. The data belong to a study of early T cells in non-severe SARS-CoV-2 infection. The V segment lost 7 bases and the J segment 7 bases; nucleotides outside the gene matches: 7. The CDR3 length is 14 residues. CDR1 is MNHEY and CDR2 is SMNVEV in the germline V gene (reference sequence). TCRdb analysed the 5' RACE reads with MiXCR anew, one entry per CDR3 protein. The repertoire holds about 50,000 distinct CDR3 sequences, about 6% seen once, with about 2.8% in the top ten. General study points: Matching results from VDJdb favored anti-spike CD8 responses, leaving private and CD4 specificities undetected.

The specimen comprised whole blood, sampled at baseline. This chain links TRBV27 with TRBJ2-1, with 10 bases lining up with TRBD1. The TCR originated in an adult who was a healthcare worker with PCR-confirmed SARS-CoV-2 infection or an uninfected control (not recorded which). The CDR3 reads CASTQTGGLNEQFF. The CDR3 nucleotides are TGTGCCAGCACCCAGACAGGGGGCTTGAATGAGCAGTTCTTC.